The entry below gives a single TCR beta chain sequence along with its context. Its matching antigen is unknown. This entry is derived from a study of shared clonotypes between healthy human individuals. Study-wide context: Participating donors consisted of a couple of women and a few men aged 18 to 49. Findings and caveats of the study: Generally, estimated richness proved larger in naive subsets than it did in memory subsets.

Data came from immunoSEQ multiplex PCR; TCRdb stores just in-frame clones and leaves some out. This table has roughly 2.2 million clones, 85% to 95% appearing once. Recent acute infections and vaccinations were absent in the healthy HIV-negative adult donors. This CDR3 region has 18 residues. With V trimmed by 4 bases and J by 4 bases, 9 bases remained unmatched. Germline V gives CDR1 SGHRS, CDR2 YFSETQ. This chain links TRBV5-1 with TRBJ2-3; 16 bases align to TRBD2. The sequence came from a man younger than 35 in good health. Some clones in this sample may be carry-over from other donors' samples. Sequencing used naive CD4+ T cells from PBMCs. Subset here: CD45RA+ positively selected. CDR3 in amino acids: CASSPGLAGGPFPDTQYF. In DNA, the CDR3 is TGCGCCAGCAGCCCGGGACTAGCGGGAGGGCCGTTTCCAGATACGCAGTATTTT.